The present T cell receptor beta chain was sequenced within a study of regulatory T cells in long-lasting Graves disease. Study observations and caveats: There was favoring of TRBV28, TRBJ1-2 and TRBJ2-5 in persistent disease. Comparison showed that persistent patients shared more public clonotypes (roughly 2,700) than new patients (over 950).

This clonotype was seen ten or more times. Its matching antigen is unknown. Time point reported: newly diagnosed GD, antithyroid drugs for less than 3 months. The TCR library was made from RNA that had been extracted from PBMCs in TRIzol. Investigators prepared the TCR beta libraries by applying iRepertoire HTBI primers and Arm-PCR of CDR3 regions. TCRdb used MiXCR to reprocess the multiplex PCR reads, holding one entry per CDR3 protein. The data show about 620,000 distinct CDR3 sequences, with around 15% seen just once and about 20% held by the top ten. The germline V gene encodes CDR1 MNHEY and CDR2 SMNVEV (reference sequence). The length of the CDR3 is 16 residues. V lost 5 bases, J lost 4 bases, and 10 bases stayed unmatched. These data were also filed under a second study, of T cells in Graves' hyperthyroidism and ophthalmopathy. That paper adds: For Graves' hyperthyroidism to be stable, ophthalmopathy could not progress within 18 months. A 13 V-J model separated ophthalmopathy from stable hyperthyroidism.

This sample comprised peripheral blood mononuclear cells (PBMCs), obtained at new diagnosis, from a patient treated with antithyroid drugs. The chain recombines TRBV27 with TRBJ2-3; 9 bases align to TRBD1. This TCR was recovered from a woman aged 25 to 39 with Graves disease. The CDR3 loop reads CASSPLSGTGPDTQYF. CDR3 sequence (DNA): TGTGCCAGCAGTCCTCTCTCCGGGACAGGGCCAGATACGCAGTATTTT.